This entry lists 19 T cell receptor beta chains sequenced from one sample in a study of blood T cells in healthy people across ages. For the second PCR, which ran for about 6 to 12 cycles, a sample-barcoded 5' primer and a J-beta primer mix were used. TCRdb re-called the 5' RACE reads with MiXCR, one entry per CDR3 protein. The sample lists about 800,000 distinct CDR3 sequences; around 25% were seen once. This sample also appeared in a second study, on T cells of mothers and their children.

Sequencing was done on a sample of blood. Source of these receptors: a boy between 5 and 17 years old in good health.

There are a few counts of this clonotype. V usage is TRBV4-1 and J usage is TRBJ1-2, with 8 bases fitting TRBD1. This CDR3 spans 15 amino acids. The V gene's germline CDR1 is MGHRA and CDR2 YSYEKL. V lost 4 bases to trimming and J lost 3 bases; unmatched junction nucleotides: 7. The CDR3 nucleotides read TGCGCCAGCAGCCGGGCAATACAGGGGGACTATGGCTACACCTTC. Translated, it gives CASSRAIQGDYGYTF.

The chain combines TRBV29-1 with TRBJ2-7, with D possibly being TRBD1 (7 bases). The CDR3 sequence is 14 residues long. Germline V gives CDR1 SQVTM, CDR2 ANQGSEA. V was clipped by 6 bases and J by 7 bases, with 22 bases between them. The CDR3: CSVTGLRRREEQYF. In nucleotides, the CDR3 is TGCAGCGTGACAGGGCTCCGCCGGAGGGAAGAGCAGTACTTC.

This clonotype was observed a handful of times. This chain connects TRBV24-1 to TRBJ2-1; TRBD2 matches 8 bases. Germline loops: CDR1 KGHDR, CDR2 SFDVKD. V lost 1 base to trimming and J lost 9 bases; unmatched junction nucleotides: 4. The length of the CDR3 is 14 residues. The CDR3 region has the DNA TGTGCCACCAGTGATTTAGCGGGAGAGGCTGAGCAGTTCTTC. It is translated as CATSDLAGEAEQFF.

This clonotype was detected a few times. The chain employs TRBV4-1 and TRBJ2-5; 9 bases map to TRBD1. The CDR3 runs 16 residues. The J segment lost 3 bases and the V segment lost 0 bases, leaving 5 bases of the junction unmatched. Germline CDR1 MGHRA, CDR2 YSYEKL. The CDR3 here is CASSQDPRTGEETQYF. The DNA of the CDR3 is TGCGCCAGCAGCCAAGACCCTCGGACAGGGGAAGAGACCCAGTACTTC.

The rearrangement joins TRBV4-3 to TRBJ2-7; no definite D call. V was pared by 1 base and J by 4 bases, with 11 bases between. Germline lookup yields CDR1 LGHNA and CDR2 YSLEER. This CDR3 region has 14 residues. In DNA form, the CDR3 reads TGCGCCAGCAGCCAAGTTGTTCTGGGTTACGAGCAGTACTTC. It translates to CASSQVVLGYEQYF.

The chain couples TRBV12-3 or TRBV12-4 to TRBJ2-1, with D uncertain. V was pared by 5 bases and J by 4 bases, with 12 bases between. The CDR3 covers 14 residues. CDR3 sequence: CASSTQTQYNEQFF. The CDR3 DNA reads TGTGCCAGCAGTACACAGACCCAATACAATGAGCAGTTCTTC.

The J gene is TRBJ1-6, the V gene TRBV5-1, with TRBD1 matching over 7 bases. This CDR3 is built from 14 residues. The V gene end was trimmed by 2 bases and the J gene end by 9 bases; junction bases not matched to a gene: 5. Germline values: CDR1 SGHRS, CDR2 YFSETQ. CDR3 region: CASSFPGGSSPLHF. The DNA of the CDR3 is TGCGCCAGCAGCTTCCCAGGGGGGAGTTCACCCCTCCACTTT.

This clonotype came up many times. The chain joins TRBV7-2 to TRBJ2-5; no definite D call. Trimming took 0 bases from V and 2 from J, leaving 7 bases between them. CDR1 is SGHTA and CDR2 is FQGNSA in the germline V gene. The CDR3 consists of 14 residues. Written as DNA, the CDR3 is TGTGCCAGCAGCTTAGCTGGGCTACAAGAGACCCAGTACTTC. Translation: CASSLAGLQETQYF.

J is TRBJ2-5 and V is TRBV11-2; the D gene is possibly TRBD2 (6 bases). Trimming left V 5 bases short and J 4 bases short, with 17 bases between. Germline CDR1 is SGHAT and CDR2 is FQNNGV. The CDR3 has 15 amino acids. The CDR3 reads CASSPRVAVIETQYF. CDR3 in DNA: TGTGCCAGCAGCCCCCGGGTAGCGGTCATAGAGACCCAGTACTTC. The whole variable domain, remainder taken from reference TRBV11-2 and TRBJ2-5, is EAGVAQSPRYKIIEKRQSVAFWCNPISGHATLYWYQQILGQGPKLLIQFQNNGVVDDSQLPKDRFSAERLKGVDSTLKIQPAKLEDSAVYLCASSPRVAVIETQYFGPGTRLLVL.

The chain carries TRBV30 and TRBJ2-1; 9 bases are a match to TRBD2. V was pared by 1 base and J by 10 bases, with 2 bases of the junction left unmatched. The CDR3 extends over 12 amino acids. The germline V gene encodes CDR1 GTSNPN and CDR2 SVGIG (reference sequence). The CDR3 region has the DNA TGTGCCTGGAGTGGACTAGCGGAGGAGCAGTTCTTC. Translating gives CAWSGLAEEQFF.

This clonotype was seen only a few times. V is TRBV12-3 or TRBV12-4 and J is TRBJ1-1; no firm D call. The CDR3 extends over 11 amino acids. V was trimmed by 8 bases and J by 4 bases, leaving 8 bases between them. The chain's CDR3 is CASRSGTEAFF. As DNA, the CDR3 is TGTGCCAGCCGATCAGGCACTGAAGCTTTCTTT.

This clonotype was picked up a small number of times. The chain uses TRBV20-1 and TRBJ2-5; the D gene is possibly TRBD2 (6 bases). V was cut by 6 bases and J by 7 bases, with 15 bases left in between. From germline, CDR1 is DFQATT and CDR2 SNEGSKA (reference sequence). CDR3 length equals 12 residues. The CDR3 spells CSARAQGGTQYF. In nucleotides, the CDR3 is TGCAGTGCCCGTGCCCAGGGAGGGACCCAGTACTTC.

This clonotype was observed a few times. The chain carries TRBV6-5 and TRBJ2-5; D might be TRBD2 (6 bases). Germline CDR1 reads MNHEY; CDR2 reads SVGAGI. V was clipped by 8 bases and J by 1 base, with 11 bases between them. This CDR3 region has 13 residues. The CDR3 DNA is TGTGCCAGCGGAGGGCGGGCCCAAGAGACCCAGTACTTC. The encoded protein is CASGGRAQETQYF.

The genes are TRBV12-3 or TRBV12-4 and TRBJ2-2, with TRBD1 matching over 7 bases. Losses at the gene ends were 6 bases for V and 6 bases for J; bases not matched to a gene: 4. The CDR3 spans 13 residues. For the CDR3, the DNA is TGTGCCAGCAGGACTACAGGGGCCGGGGAGCTGTTTTTT. This codes for CASRTTGAGELFF.

The chain is built from TRBV4-2 and TRBJ2-7, with TRBD1 matching over 7 bases. This CDR3 has 16 amino acids. Germline CDR1 LGHNA, CDR2 YNFKEQ. V shed 4 bases and J 1 base; nucleotides not matched to a gene: 10. Here the CDR3 reads CASSRQTGQLSYEQYF. CDR3 bases: TGTGCCAGCAGCCGCCAAACGGGACAGCTATCCTACGAGCAGTACTTC.

A note on this clonotype: Compared with germline, one end of the junction differs, possibly owing to a read error. The V call is TRBV5-1, the J call TRBJ2-5; the match to TRBD2 covers 10 bases. Germline values: CDR1 SGHRS, CDR2 YFSETQ. The CDR3 totals 18 residues. The CDR3 region is CASSLEASGRRFQEAQYF. As DNA, the CDR3 is TGCGCCAGCAGCTTGGAGGCTAGCGGGAGACGCTTCCAAGAGGCCCAGTACTTC.

The chain employs TRBV20-1 and TRBJ2-1; D gene ambiguous. Germline assignment: CDR1 DFQATT and CDR2 SNEGSKA (reference sequence). V lost 3 bases and J lost 0, with 9 bases in between. The CDR3 extends over 14 amino acids. CDR3 coding DNA: TGCAGTGCTAGGCCCACGAGCTCCTACAATGAGCAGTTCTTC. Its protein product is CSARPTSSYNEQFF.

This CDR3 is CASSQPGLAGDQETQYF. The CDR3 DNA follows: TGTGCCAGCAGCCAACCCGGACTAGCGGGGGACCAAGAGACCCAGTACTTC. V is TRBV3-1 and J is TRBJ2-5; 13 bases are a match to TRBD2. The V gene's germline CDR1 is LGHDT and CDR2 YNNKEL (reference sequence). With 2 bases clipped from V and 0 bases from J, the junction kept 3 bases outside the gene matches. The CDR3 spans 17 residues.

The rearrangement joins TRBV15 to TRBJ2-5; TRBD2 agrees at 7 bases. The J call may not be correct, given that the DNA end is closer to TRBJ2-1. CDR3 length equals 15 residues. Looked up from germline, CDR1 is LNHNV and CDR2 is YYDKDF (reference sequence). The CDR3 DNA reads as TGTGCCACCAGCAGAGTGGAACGGGAGGACAATGAGCAGTTCTTC. Protein sequence: CATSRVEREDNEQFF.